The 13 T cell receptor beta chains reported below all come from one sample, sequenced in a study of OX40 agonist ivuxolimab in advanced cancers. The assay was immunoSEQ multiplex PCR, and TCRdb's table has in-frame clones only and misses some. The sample carries 30,000 to 40,000 clones, about 84% recorded once. Here the sequenced sample was CD4+ or CD8+ T cells sorted from blood, taken in a trial of the OX40 agonist ivuxolimab. The source is an adult with an advanced solid tumor such as melanoma, head and neck, liver or kidney cancer.

The chain combines TRBV7-2 with TRBJ2-5; the match to TRBD1 covers 11 bases. V was pared by 4 bases and J by 4 bases, with 8 bases of the junction left unmatched. The CDR3 loop spans 16 amino acids. Germline CDR1 reads SGHTA; CDR2 reads FQGNSA. CDR3 nucleotide sequence: TGTGCCAGCAGCTGGGGGACAGGGGGGCGGGGAGAGACCCAGTACTTC. Translating it yields CASSWGTGGRGETQYF.

This chain connects TRBV2 to TRBJ2-7; no clear D gene. V was trimmed by 2 bases and J by 1 base, leaving 15 bases between them. The CDR3 sequence is 16 residues long. Germline lookup yields CDR1 SNHLY and CDR2 FYNNEI. DNA for the CDR3: TGTGCCAGCAGTGAACGTCCCAGCCTGATATCCTACGAGCAGTACTTC. It is translated as CASSERPSLISYEQYF.

In its sample, this clone was seen once. The V call is TRBV4-2, the J call TRBJ2-5, with 10 bases that match TRBD1. Germline lookup yields CDR1 LGHNA and CDR2 YNFKEQ. The CDR3 sequence is 15 residues long. Losses at the gene ends were 6 bases for V and 5 bases for J; bases not matched to a gene: 9. The CDR3 region is CASRATGGPTETQYF. In DNA form, the CDR3 reads TGTGCCAGCAGGGCGACAGGGGGCCCCACGGAGACCCAGTACTTC.

The gene calls are TRBV6-6 and TRBJ2-7; TRBD2 aligns across 9 bases. The CDR3 is made up of 14 amino acids. Germline V gene lookup returns CDR1 MNHNY and CDR2 SVGAGI (reference sequence). V gave up 0 bases and J gave up 4 bases; unmatched junction bases: 1. The CDR3 loop is CASSYSSGGYEQYF. DNA for the CDR3: TGTGCCAGCAGTTACTCTAGCGGGGGTTACGAGCAGTACTTC.

This clone was seen just once. The chain combines TRBV28 with TRBJ2-7; D gene unclear. The V and J ends lost 4 bases and 3 bases respectively, with 10 bases between them. This CDR3 spans 13 amino acids. Germline CDR1 and CDR2: MDHEN and SYDVKM. CDR3 in DNA: TGTGCCAGCAGTTGGCCGGTCAGCTACGAGCAGTACTTC. It translates to CASSWPVSYEQYF.

This chain joins TRBV7-9 and TRBJ1-2, with TRBD1 as a possible D gene (6 bases). Germline V gene sequence: CDR1 SEHNR, CDR2 FQNEAQ (reference sequence). V dropped 6 bases and J dropped 7 bases, with 18 bases sitting between them. The CDR3 has 14 residues. The CDR3 bases are TGTGCCAGCAGTGACCTAGACAGGATGGCTGGCTACACCTTC. The encoded protein is CASSDLDRMAGYTF.

The chain uses TRBV27 and TRBJ2-5; TRBD2 is a possible D gene (6 bases). V was clipped by 6 bases and J by 2 bases, with 13 bases between them. The CDR3 runs 14 residues. Germline V gene lookup returns CDR1 MNHEY and CDR2 SMNVEV (reference sequence). CDR3 sequence: CASRARGGQETQYF. The CDR3 region has the DNA TGTGCCAGCAGGGCAAGGGGAGGTCAAGAGACCCAGTACTTC.

This chain joins TRBV5-1 and TRBJ2-6, with D hard to call. V was shortened by 0 bases and J by 0 bases, with 1 base between the two germline ends. The CDR3 length is 14 residues. Germline values: CDR1 SGHRS, CDR2 YFSETQ. The CDR3 sequence is CASSLVSGANVLTF. Here the CDR3 DNA reads TGCGCCAGCAGCTTGGTCTCTGGGGCCAACGTCCTGACTTTC.

The chain recombines TRBV30 with TRBJ1-1; TRBD1 is a possible D gene (6 bases). V was shortened by 2 bases and J by 10 bases, with 11 bases between the two germline ends. CDR1 and CDR2 from the germline V gene are GTSNPN and SVGIG (reference sequence). The CDR3 contains 11 residues. The CDR3 is CAWSNGQRAFF. Here the CDR3 DNA reads TGTGCCTGGAGTAACGGACAGAGAGCTTTCTTT.

Concerning this clone itself: The same CDR3 arises from other DNA sequences in this sample as well. This chain uses TRBV7-2 with TRBJ2-3; D unresolved. The CDR3 has 12 amino acids. V shed 5 bases and J shed 0 bases, with 3 bases lying between them. Looked up from germline, CDR1 is SGHTA and CDR2 is FQGNSA. CDR3 protein: CASSPSTDTQYF. CDR3 DNA: TGTGCCAGCAGCCCAAGCACAGATACGCAGTATTTT.

The gene calls are TRBV5-1 and TRBJ2-4; 11 bases match TRBD2. Trimming took 4 bases from V and 5 from J; bases not matched to a gene: 2. This CDR3 contains 14 residues. CDR1 is SGHRS, CDR2 YFSETQ, per germline. The CDR3 DNA is TGCGCCAGCAGCCTACTAGCGGGGGAAAACATTCAGTACTTC. It is translated as CASSLLAGENIQYF. The whole variable domain, remainder taken from reference TRBV5-1 and TRBJ2-4, is KAGVTQTPRYLIKTRGQQVTLSCSPISGHRSVSWYQQTPGQGLQFLFEYFSETQRNKGNFPGRFSGRQFSNSRSEMNVSTLELGDSALYLCASSLLAGENIQYFGAGTRLSVL.

For the CDR3, the DNA is TGTGCCAGCAGAGAGGGGGGTGGCTACACCTTC. Translation: CASREGGGYTF. The rearrangement links TRBV6-1 to TRBJ1-2; D perhaps matches TRBD1 (6 bases). Deletions cut 6 bases from V and 7 bases from J, with 9 bases between. Germline V gene lookup returns CDR1 MNHNS and CDR2 SASEGT. The CDR3 spans 11 residues.

In the case of this clone: Different DNA sequences within this sample yield the same CDR3. J is TRBJ2-7 and V is TRBV10-3; perhaps D is TRBD1 or TRBD2 (5 bases each). Germline V lookup: CDR1 ENHRY, CDR2 SYGVKD. Between the trimmed V and J ends, which lost 10 bases and 2 bases, there was a span of 12 bases. This CDR3 contains 12 residues. The chain's CDR3 is CASRDPPYEQYF. CDR3 nucleotides: TGTGCCAGCCGGGACCCCCCCTACGAGCAGTACTTC.